The 26 T cell receptor beta chains below all came from one sample that was sequenced in a study of T cells after yellow fever vaccination. Via MiXCR, TCRdb re-called the 5' RACE reads, giving one row per CDR3 protein. The sample has 100,000 to 150,000 distinct CDR3 sequences; approximately 8.4% are singletons. The sequencing used CD8+ T cells sorted from PBMCs, collected on the day of the yellow fever booster vaccination. The receptors here all came from a man aged 18-30 years who received the YFV17D yellow fever vaccine.

This clonotype was counted between two and nine times. The J gene is TRBJ1-1, the V gene TRBV4-1; D not resolved. With 2 bases removed from V and 11 bases from J, the gap between germline ends came to 15 bases. Germline V gene lookup returns CDR1 MGHRA and CDR2 YSYEKL. The CDR3 consists of 13 residues. CDR3 sequence: CASSQTYLTRAFF. DNA for the CDR3: TGCGCCAGCAGCCAAACCTATCTTACGCGGGCTTTCTTT.

The chain combines TRBV4-2 with TRBJ1-2; D remains ambiguous. This CDR3 is built from 16 residues. Trimming took 1 base from V and 1 from J, leaving 13 bases between them. CDR1 and CDR2 (germline): LGHNA, YNFKEQ. CDR3 sequence reads: CASSQGLHTINYGYTF. The CDR3 bases are TGTGCCAGCAGCCAAGGTCTCCATACTATTAACTATGGCTACACCTTC.

This chain connects TRBV11-2 to TRBJ2-5; possibly TRBD1 for D (6 bases). The CDR3 extends over 17 amino acids. V shed 0 bases and J shed 4 bases, with 18 bases lying between them. Germline loops: CDR1 SGHAT, CDR2 FQNNGV. The CDR3 region has the DNA TGTGCCAGCAGCTTAGATTCTGGGGGCTGGTGGGGAGAGACCCAGTACTTC. Protein product: CASSLDSGGWWGETQYF.

The rearrangement joins TRBV4-1 to TRBJ1-2; D may be TRBD1 (5 bases). The V and J ends lost 4 bases and 4 bases respectively, with 25 bases between them. Germline-derived CDR1 and CDR2 are MGHRA and YSYEKL. This CDR3 is built from 18 residues. CDR3 sequence reads: CASSLSPPGTVTGYGYTF. The CDR3 nucleotides are TGCGCCAGCAGCCTAAGTCCTCCAGGGACGGTTACTGGCTATGGCTACACCTTC.

This clonotype turned up a few times. The V and J genes are TRBV7-8 and TRBJ1-1; perhaps TRBD1 as D (5 bases). The germline CDR1 and CDR2 sequences are SGHVS and FQNEAQ. The germline V and J ends were trimmed by 4 bases and 1 base, with 19 bases remaining between them. CDR3 size: 17 residues. In DNA form, the CDR3 reads TGTGCCAGCAGCTCGGGGGTACTGGGAGGAGGGAACACTGAAGCTTTCTTT. It yields the protein CASSSGVLGGGNTEAFF.

The chain joins TRBV12-3 or TRBV12-4 to TRBJ1-3; no clear D gene. With 7 bases removed from V and 8 bases from J, the gap between germline ends came to 15 bases. The CDR3 length is 13 residues. As DNA, the CDR3 is TGTGCCAGCATGCGGGATCTTTCTGACACCATATATTTT. Translation gives CASMRDLSDTIYF.

This clonotype was counted only a few times. J is TRBJ2-5 and V is TRBV2; 7 positions match TRBD1. CDR3 length: 15 amino acids. V dropped 6 bases and J dropped 4; count of bases not matched to a gene: 11. CDR1 SNHLY and CDR2 FYNNEI come from the germline V gene. CDR3 sequence reads: CASSDRQGGGETQYF. CDR3 bases: TGTGCCAGCAGCGATCGACAGGGTGGGGGAGAGACCCAGTACTTC. The full variable domain, with the rest looked up from reference TRBV2 and TRBJ2-5, is EPEVTQTPSHQVTQMGQEVILRCVPISNHLYFYWYRQILGQKVEFLVSFYNNEISEKSEIFDDQFSVERPDGSNFTLKIRSTKLEDSAMYFCASSDRQGGGETQYFGPGTRLLVL.

This clonotype has just a few counts. The CDR3 loop reads CSVVAANYGYTF. The DNA of the CDR3 is TGCAGCGTTGTCGCGGCTAACTATGGCTACACCTTC. The V gene is TRBV29-1, the J gene TRBJ1-2; D call uncertain. CDR1 and CDR2 from the germline V gene are SQVTM and ANQGSEA. V dropped 4 bases and J dropped 0 bases, with 6 bases sitting between them. The CDR3 runs to 12 residues.

This clonotype was seen a handful of times. The chain links TRBV12-3 or TRBV12-4 to TRBJ1-1; D gene uncertain. The V end lost 6 bases, the J end lost 0 bases, and 5 bases lay between the germline ends. This CDR3 region has 12 residues. DNA for the CDR3: TGTGCCAGCAGGAGATTGAACACTGAAGCTTTCTTT. This sequence encodes CASRRLNTEAFF.

This clonotype was picked up a small number of times. The gene calls are TRBV20-1 and TRBJ2-7, with 11 bases matching TRBD2. V lost 3 bases to trimming and J lost 2 bases; unmatched junction nucleotides: 6. The CDR3 is 15 residues long. Germline lookup yields CDR1 DFQATT and CDR2 SNEGSKA (reference sequence). For the CDR3, the DNA is TGCAGTGCTAGCCCTACTAGCGGGGGACCCTACGAGCAGTACTTC. It yields the protein CSASPTSGGPYEQYF.

Many counts were recorded for this clonotype. V gene TRBV7-2 combines with J gene TRBJ2-7, with 10 bases aligning to TRBD1. Germline values: CDR1 SGHTA, CDR2 FQGNSA. The CDR3 has 15 residues. Losses at the gene ends were 1 base for V and 2 bases for J; bases not matched to a gene: 2. Here the CDR3 DNA reads TGTGCCAGCAGCTTAGAGGGGACAGGGGCCTACGAGCAGTACTTC. This sequence encodes CASSLEGTGAYEQYF.

The chain employs TRBV5-1 and TRBJ2-3, with 8 bases matching TRBD1. Unmatched junction bases numbered 7, after V lost 3 bases and J lost 4 bases. Germline CDR1 SGHRS, CDR2 YFSETQ. This CDR3 comprises 15 residues. CDR3 in DNA: TGCGCCAGCAGCTCAGGACAGGGAAAGGCAGATACGCAGTATTTT. Translating it yields CASSSGQGKADTQYF.

This clonotype was counted between two and nine times. The chain combines TRBV5-6 with TRBJ1-5; D is unclear. This CDR3 contains 16 residues. The germline V and J ends were trimmed by 0 bases and 0 bases, with 10 bases remaining between them. CDR1 is SGHDT and CDR2 is YYEEEE in the germline V gene. CDR3 sequence (DNA): TGTGCCAGCAGCTTGGCCGAGACCGATAGCAATCAGCCCCAGCATTTT. Translated, it gives CASSLAETDSNQPQHF.

The chain couples TRBV20-1 to TRBJ1-5, with D hard to call. CDR3 length: 15 amino acids. Looked up from germline, CDR1 is DFQATT and CDR2 is SNEGSKA (reference sequence). V was pared by 0 bases and J by 0 bases, with 9 bases between. CDR3 nucleotide sequence: TGCAGTGCTAGAGATAAACGGTATAGCAATCAGCCCCAGCATTTT. Amino acid sequence: CSARDKRYSNQPQHF.

The chain couples TRBV11-2 to TRBJ2-1, with a possible D match to TRBD1 (6 bases). V lost 2 bases, J lost 4 bases, and 15 bases lay in between. This CDR3 is built from 16 residues. Germline CDR1 reads SGHAT; CDR2 reads FQNNGV. This CDR3 is CASSLSPGTQYNEQFF. CDR3 bases: TGTGCCAGCAGCTTATCCCCCGGGACACAGTACAATGAGCAGTTCTTC.

This clonotype was observed a handful of times. The chain is built from TRBV7-3 and TRBJ2-3, with D perhaps TRBD2 (6 bases). Germline V gives CDR1 SGHTA, CDR2 FQGTGA. CDR3 length: 15 amino acids. V lost 6 bases and J 6 bases, leaving 19 bases between the germline ends. CDR3 nucleotides: TGTGCCAGCAGTCCCAGTGGCGGGGCGGTGGATACGCAGTATTTT. Translation gives CASSPSGGAVDTQYF.

This clonotype has just a few counts. The gene calls are TRBV11-2 and TRBJ2-3, with a possible D match to TRBD1 (5 bases). V was trimmed by 6 bases and J by 3 bases, leaving 13 bases between them. This CDR3 comprises 14 residues. Looked up from germline, CDR1 is SGHAT and CDR2 is FQNNGV. The chain's CDR3 is CASSPDTGTDTQYF. The DNA for the CDR3 is TGTGCCAGCAGTCCGGACACCGGGACAGATACGCAGTATTTT.

The CDR3 loop reads CSVELADSFKTQETQYF. CDR3 sequence (DNA): TGCAGCGTTGAGCTGGCCGATTCTTTTAAAACCCAAGAGACCCAGTACTTC. The rearrangement joins TRBV29-1 to TRBJ2-5, with D uncertain. Per germline, CDR1 SQVTM and CDR2 ANQGSEA. This CDR3 contains 17 residues. The V end was cut by 3 bases, the J end by 1 base, with 21 bases between.

This clonotype was detected only a few times. This chain joins TRBV27 and TRBJ2-7; no firm D call. CDR1 is MNHEY, CDR2 SMNVEV, per germline (reference sequence). Trimming took off 6 bases at V and 2 bases at J, with 11 bases between the two ends. The CDR3 contains 13 residues. The CDR3 DNA sequence: TGTGCCAGCAGCCGTAATACAGCCTACGAGCAGTACTTC. Its translation: CASSRNTAYEQYF.

The V gene is TRBV12-3 or TRBV12-4, the J gene TRBJ2-5; 7 bases line up with TRBD1. V lost 6 bases to trimming and J lost 5 bases; unmatched junction nucleotides: 9. The CDR3 sequence is 14 residues long. The CDR3 here is CASSNSTQGETQYF. CDR3 bases: TGTGCCAGCAGCAATTCTACACAGGGGGAGACCCAGTACTTC.

Only a few counts were recorded for this clonotype. This chain links TRBV6-2 or TRBV6-3 with TRBJ2-3, with D perhaps matching TRBD1 (5 bases). CDR3 size: 15 residues. V lost 6 bases and J 6 bases, leaving 19 bases between the germline ends. Germline values: CDR1 MNHEY, CDR2 SVGEGT. The CDR3 nucleotides read TGTGCCAGCAGACGACGGGTTGGGGCGCGGGATACGCAGTATTTT. This encodes CASRRRVGARDTQYF.

Only a few counts were recorded for this clonotype. V gene TRBV5-1 combines with J gene TRBJ2-3; D is possibly TRBD2 (6 bases). This CDR3 has 15 residues. V lost 4 bases and J lost 0, with 12 bases in between. Looked up from germline, CDR1 is SGHRS and CDR2 is YFSETQ. The CDR3 coding sequence is TGCGCCAGCAGCGGGGGACTCCGGAGCACAGATACGCAGTATTTT. Protein: CASSGGLRSTDTQYF.

The chain carries TRBV2 and TRBJ2-2, with TRBD2 identical over 8 bases. The CDR3 is 16 amino acids. From germline, CDR1 is SNHLY and CDR2 FYNNEI. With 3 bases clipped from V and 6 bases from J, the junction kept 9 bases outside the gene matches. CDR3 DNA sequence: TGTGCCAGCAGTGACTCGACTAGCGTCCTTCCCGGGGAGCTGTTTTTT. It specifies CASSDSTSVLPGELFF.

The chain combines TRBV4-3 with TRBJ1-4; no reliable D call. This CDR3 is 13 amino acids long. V gave up 0 bases and J gave up 8 bases, with 7 bases separating them. Germline loops: CDR1 LGHNA, CDR2 YSLEER. In DNA form, the CDR3 reads TGCGCCAGCAGCCAAGAAATAGAGGAAAAACTGTTTTTT. Amino acid sequence: CASSQEIEEKLFF.

The genes are TRBV24-1 and TRBJ1-6, with D maybe TRBD1 (6 bases). The CDR3 totals 13 residues. Trimming stripped 7 bases from V and 8 bases from J, with 11 bases between. From germline, CDR1 is KGHDR and CDR2 SFDVKD. The DNA for the CDR3 is TGTGCCACCAGCGGGGGGCCGTATTCACCCCTCCACTTT. It codes for CATSGGPYSPLHF.

This clonotype has ten or more counts. V is TRBV10-3 and J is TRBJ1-4; 7 positions agree with TRBD1. This CDR3 is 14 amino acids long. V lost 0 bases and J lost 8; bases outside the gene matches: 3. The germline CDR1 and CDR2 sequences are ENHRY and SYGVKD. The CDR3 here is CAISESQGEEKLFF. CDR3 bases: TGTGCCATCAGTGAGTCCCAGGGGGAAGAAAAACTGTTTTTT.